The 18 T cell receptor beta chains presented below share a single source sample, sequenced in a study of response to subunit inactivated influenza vaccine (dated by TCRdb to the late 2010s). In light of the paper, this sample's time point label describes: 45 days after influenza vaccine administration. The library was generated by RT-PCR. Sequencing instrument: Illumina HiSeq 2500. Through fastp at Q25 and MiXCR, TCRdb rebuilt clones from the public reads, retaining in-frame beta chains. Every distinct CDR3 protein forms one entry, paired with its most common genes and DNA. The sample has 150,000 to 200,000 distinct CDR3 sequences on record, roughly a tenth of them singletons. Roughly 12% of the sample goes to the ten largest clones. Specimen: non-naive T cells sorted from PBMCs, collected about 6 weeks after vaccination. In the paper's terms, the cell subset or site label means: memory T cell fraction. These receptors came from a man in his fifties or sixties who received an inactivated influenza vaccine. Donor details come from another sample of the same person, matched by shared clones.

This clonotype was recorded many times. This chain joins TRBV3-1 and TRBJ2-5; the D gene is possibly TRBD1 (5 bases). The CDR3 has 12 residues. Trimming removed 5 bases at V and 4 bases at J, with 8 bases between. Germline V gene sequence: CDR1 LGHDT, CDR2 YNNKEL (reference sequence). CDR3 amino acids: CASSWQGETQYF. The DNA for the CDR3 is TGTGCCAGCAGCTGGCAGGGAGAGACCCAGTACTTC.

Many counts were recorded for this clonotype. V and J are TRBV6-5 and TRBJ2-1; 12 positions match TRBD2. The V and J ends lost 2 bases and 6 bases, in that order; junction bases with no gene match: 2. CDR1 MNHEY and CDR2 SVGAGI come from the germline V gene. The CDR3 totals 15 residues. CDR3 residues: CASSYGLAGFNEQFF. The CDR3 DNA reads TGTGCCAGCAGTTACGGACTAGCGGGGTTCAATGAGCAGTTCTTC.

There are many counts of this clonotype. The gene calls are TRBV18 and TRBJ2-3, with no clear D. The length of the CDR3 is 13 residues. Trimming removed 2 bases from V and 7 bases from J, with 10 bases in between. Germline CDR1 KGHSH, CDR2 LQKENI. CDR3: CASSPGSSYTQYF. DNA for the CDR3: TGTGCCAGCTCACCAGGGTCATCTTATACGCAGTATTTT.

This clonotype has just a few counts. This rearrangement joins TRBV10-3 to TRBJ2-5, with D possibly being TRBD2 (5 bases). V was cut by 7 bases and J by 1 base, with 10 bases left in between. The CDR3 totals 13 residues. Germline assignment: CDR1 ENHRY and CDR2 SYGVKD. CDR3 sequence: CAITAGIQETQYF. The CDR3 nucleotides read TGTGCCATCACAGCCGGGATCCAAGAGACCCAGTACTTC.

This clonotype was picked up many times. The J gene is TRBJ2-7, the V gene TRBV27, with TRBD2 matching over 10 bases. Per the germline V gene, CDR1 is MNHEY and CDR2 is SMNVEV (reference sequence). After removal of 6 bases from V and 1 base from J, the junction contained 9 bases not matched to a gene. CDR3 length equals 16 residues. CDR3 sequence reads: CASSPGTSALSYEQYF. In DNA, the CDR3 is TGTGCCAGCAGCCCCGGGACTAGCGCTCTATCCTACGAGCAGTACTTC.

The chain recombines TRBV7-2 with TRBJ2-3, with D possibly TRBD2 on 6 matching bases. This CDR3 comprises 14 residues. Germline loops: CDR1 SGHTA, CDR2 FQGNSA. The germline V and J ends were trimmed by 7 bases and 4 bases, with 15 bases remaining between them. The CDR3 loop reads CASTTQPSADTQYF. DNA of the CDR3: TGTGCCAGCACCACCCAACCTAGCGCAGATACGCAGTATTTT.

This clonotype was seen just once. The rearrangement links TRBV7-2 to TRBJ2-5; TRBD2 aligns across 8 bases. The V gene's germline CDR1 is SGHTA and CDR2 FQGNSA. This CDR3 contains 14 residues. V gave up 6 bases and J gave up 6 bases; unmatched junction bases: 9. This CDR3 is CASSVGGAAKTQYF. The CDR3, as DNA: TGTGCCAGCAGTGTCGGGGGGGCGGCCAAGACCCAGTACTTC.

The chain is built from TRBV28 and TRBJ2-7; D unresolved. CDR3 length equals 15 residues. The ends were cut back, 6 bases at V and 7 bases at J, with 22 bases in the middle. Germline CDR1 is MDHEN and CDR2 is SYDVKM. The CDR3 reads CASSHRLTSLGEQYF. The CDR3 DNA reads as TGTGCCAGCAGCCACCGACTCACATCCCTGGGGGAGCAGTACTTC.

This clonotype was seen at least ten times. This chain connects TRBV5-1 to TRBJ2-7; 8 nucleotides line up with TRBD1. The CDR3 contains 18 residues. Germline V lookup: CDR1 SGHRS, CDR2 YFSETQ. The trim removed 1 base at V and 4 bases at J, leaving 16 bases unmatched. The CDR3 protein is CASSLNQRGTGGLYEQYF. CDR3 nucleotide sequence: TGCGCCAGCAGCTTGAATCAGCGCGGGACAGGCGGACTGTACGAGCAGTACTTC. The variable domain in full, with the rest retrieved from reference TRBV5-1 and TRBJ2-7, is KAGVTQTPRYLIKTRGQQVTLSCSPISGHRSVSWYQQTPGQGLQFLFEYFSETQRNKGNFPGRFSGRQFSNSRSEMNVSTLELGDSALYLCASSLNQRGTGGLYEQYFGPGTRLTVT.

This clonotype was seen a few times. V is TRBV25-1 and J is TRBJ2-5; D is uncertain. The germline V gene encodes CDR1 MGHDK and CDR2 SYGVNS. Between the trimmed V and J ends, which lost 4 bases and 2 bases, there was a span of 11 bases. The length of the CDR3 is 14 residues. The CDR3 DNA is TGTGCCAGCAGTGCCTACAAATGGCAAGAGACCCAGTACTTC. It codes for CASSAYKWQETQYF.

The chain recombines TRBV7-2 with TRBJ1-2, with 10 nucleotides matching TRBD1. The CDR3 spans 15 residues. Germline V gene lookup returns CDR1 SGHTA and CDR2 FQGNSA. V dropped 5 bases and J dropped 8; count of bases not matched to a gene: 11. The CDR3 coding sequence is TGTGCCAGCAGCAAACGGGACAGGGGCCCAGGGGGCTACACCTTC. The encoded protein is CASSKRDRGPGGYTF.

The table lists this clonotype with a few counts. The gene calls are TRBV5-1 and TRBJ2-7; 8 bases agree with TRBD1. The CDR3 extends over 14 amino acids. V was pared by 3 bases and J by 2 bases, with 4 bases of the junction left unmatched. The germline CDR1 and CDR2 sequences are SGHRS and YFSETQ. This chain's CDR3 is CASSSGQGTYEQYF. CDR3 sequence (DNA): TGCGCCAGCAGCTCTGGACAGGGAACCTACGAGCAGTACTTC.

There are many counts of this clonotype. This chain joins TRBV24-1 and TRBJ2-1; D ambiguous. Deletions cut 4 bases from V and 0 bases from J, with 9 bases between. The CDR3 is made up of 15 amino acids. Looked up from germline, CDR1 is KGHDR and CDR2 is SFDVKD. CDR3 amino acids: CATSDHQDSYNEQFF. Here the CDR3 DNA reads TGTGCCACCAGTGACCATCAAGACTCCTACAATGAGCAGTTCTTC.

This chain joins TRBV7-6 and TRBJ2-6; D may correspond to TRBD1 or TRBD2 (7 bases each). Germline loops: CDR1 SGHVS, CDR2 FNYEAQ. V gave up 9 bases and J gave up 18 bases, with 21 bases separating them. The CDR3 has 12 residues. As DNA, the CDR3 is TGTGCCAGATCCCCAGGGGGGGGCCGTTGGACTTTC. It is translated as CARSPGGGRWTF.

This clonotype has just a few counts. V usage is TRBV29-1 and J usage is TRBJ2-1; possible D gene TRBD1, 5 bases. The CDR3 loop spans 13 amino acids. Germline assignment: CDR1 SQVTM and CDR2 ANQGSEA. V was trimmed by 4 bases and J by 0 bases, leaving 7 bases between them. CDR3 bases: TGCAGCGTTGGGGGCTTCTCCTACAATGAGCAGTTCTTC. It translates to CSVGGFSYNEQFF.

The chain has TRBV15 and TRBJ2-7; 8 bases are a match to TRBD1. Germline V gene lookup returns CDR1 LNHNV and CDR2 YYDKDF (reference sequence). J gave up 0 bases and V 0 bases, and 7 bases lay outside the gene matches. CDR3 size: 17 residues. CDR3 residues: CATSRDLGRGRSYEQYF. The CDR3, as DNA: TGTGCCACCAGCAGAGATTTAGGCAGGGGGCGCTCCTACGAGCAGTACTTC.

The chain links TRBV4-2 to TRBJ2-1, with a possible D match to TRBD1 (5 bases). The CDR3 contains 17 residues. Germline assignment: CDR1 LGHNA and CDR2 YNFKEQ. V lost 3 bases, J lost 0 bases, and 15 bases lay in between. Here the CDR3 reads CASSQAPLRASYNEQFF. In DNA form, the CDR3 reads TGTGCCAGCAGCCAGGCCCCCCTCAGGGCCTCCTACAATGAGCAGTTCTTC.

CDR3 DNA sequence: TGCAGCGTTTCAAACAGGGGAGTAAACACCATATATTTT. Translating it yields CSVSNRGVNTIYF. V gene TRBV29-1 combines with J gene TRBJ1-3, with 7 positions matching TRBD1. Germline CDR1 and CDR2: SQVTM and ANQGSEA. Trimming removed 5 bases from V and 6 bases from J; junction bases left unmatched: 7. The CDR3 has 13 residues.